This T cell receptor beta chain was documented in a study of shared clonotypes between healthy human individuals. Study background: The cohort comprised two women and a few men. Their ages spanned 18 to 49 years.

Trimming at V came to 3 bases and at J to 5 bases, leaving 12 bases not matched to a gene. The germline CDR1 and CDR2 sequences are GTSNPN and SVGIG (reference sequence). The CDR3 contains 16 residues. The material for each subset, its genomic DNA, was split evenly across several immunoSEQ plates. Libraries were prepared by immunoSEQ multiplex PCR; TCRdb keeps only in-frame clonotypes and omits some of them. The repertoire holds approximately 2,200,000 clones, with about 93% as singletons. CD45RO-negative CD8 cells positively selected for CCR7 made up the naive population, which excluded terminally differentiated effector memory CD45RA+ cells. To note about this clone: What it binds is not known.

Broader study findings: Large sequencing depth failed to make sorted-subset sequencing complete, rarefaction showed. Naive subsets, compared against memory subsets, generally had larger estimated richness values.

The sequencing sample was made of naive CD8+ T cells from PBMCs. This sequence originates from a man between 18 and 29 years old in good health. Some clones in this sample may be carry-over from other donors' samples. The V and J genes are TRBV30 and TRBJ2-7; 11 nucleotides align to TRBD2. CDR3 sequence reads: CAWSGGTSGLDHEQYF. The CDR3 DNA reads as TGTGCCTGGAGCGGCGGGACTAGCGGCCTTGACCACGAGCAGTACTTC.